Included here is one TCR beta chain sequence, with context. Its antigen is not known. The V gene's germline CDR1 is MNHEY and CDR2 SMNVEV (reference sequence). The CDR3 totals 15 residues. The V end was cut by 2 bases, the J end by 4 bases, with 15 bases between. The sample originates from a study of shared clonotypes between healthy human individuals. Whole-study context: CD8 memory received one plate per donor, CD8 naive two, CD4 memory three and CD4 naive three.

Terminally differentiated effector memory CD45RA+ cells were excluded from the naive CD8 cells, which were CD45RO-negative and positively selected for CCR7. The authors ran the assay at deep level. The method was immunoSEQ multiplex PCR; TCRdb's version includes in-frame clones alone and lacks a portion of them. In the table there are around 640,000 clones, approximately 96% of which are singletons. Notes on the study in general: Measured sharing among donors was expected to vary with sequencing depth.

This TCR was sampled from a woman between 25 and 40 years old in good health. V usage is TRBV27 and J usage is TRBJ2-7; the D gene could be TRBD1 or TRBD2 (5 bases each). The sequenced sample was naive CD8+ T cells sorted from blood. The CDR3 DNA reads as TGTGCCAGCAGTTTAGGTGGGGGAGACGGGTACGAGCAGTACTTC. Its translation: CASSLGGGDGYEQYF.